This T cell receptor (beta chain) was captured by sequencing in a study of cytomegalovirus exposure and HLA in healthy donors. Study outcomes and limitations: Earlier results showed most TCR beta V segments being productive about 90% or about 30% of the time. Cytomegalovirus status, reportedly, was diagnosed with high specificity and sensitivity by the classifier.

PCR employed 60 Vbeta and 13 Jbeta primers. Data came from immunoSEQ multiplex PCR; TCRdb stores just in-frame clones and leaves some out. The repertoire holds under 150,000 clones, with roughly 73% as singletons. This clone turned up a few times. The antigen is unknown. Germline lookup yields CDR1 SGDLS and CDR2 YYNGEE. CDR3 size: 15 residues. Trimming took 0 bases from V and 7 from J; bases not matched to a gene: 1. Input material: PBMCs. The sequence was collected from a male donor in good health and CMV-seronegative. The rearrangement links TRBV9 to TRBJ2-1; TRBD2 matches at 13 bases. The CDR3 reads CASSVETSGRNEQFF. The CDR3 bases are TGTGCCAGCAGCGTAGAGACTAGCGGGAGGAATGAGCAGTTCTTC.